One and the same sample provided the 24 T cell receptor beta chains below, sequenced in a study of blood T cell repertoires in COVID-19. Generated by immunoSEQ multiplex PCR, the TCRdb table keeps only in-frame clones and is missing some. The profile shows about 68,000 clones, approximately 85% of them singletons. Sequencing was performed on peripheral blood. The receptors here all came from a man aged 45-65 years with acute or convalescent COVID-19.

CDR3 residues: CASSYSSFYGYTF. In nucleotides, the CDR3 is TGTGCCAGCAGTTACTCCAGTTTCTATGGCTACACCTTC. The chain joins TRBV6-5 to TRBJ1-2; D is unresolved. The CDR3 spans 13 residues. The V end lost 0 bases, the J end lost 4 bases, and 6 bases lay between the germline ends. The germline gives CDR1 MNHEY, CDR2 SVGAGI.

The chain employs TRBV5-4 and TRBJ2-3; tentative D call: TRBD2 (5 bases). Trimming shortened V by 0 bases and J by 4 bases, and 9 bases separated the two germline ends. Looked up from germline, CDR1 is SGHNT and CDR2 is YYREEE (reference sequence). The CDR3 sequence is 14 residues long. The CDR3 here is CASSLGLAPDTQYF. CDR3 DNA sequence: TGTGCCAGCAGCTTGGGGCTAGCCCCAGATACGCAGTATTTT.

This rearrangement joins TRBV7-3 to TRBJ2-1, with 13 nucleotides matching TRBD2. Trimming took 5 bases from V and 8 from J; bases not matched to a gene: 9. CDR3 length equals 16 residues. Germline V CDR1 and CDR2: SGHTA, FQGTGA. CDR3 coding DNA: TGTGCCAGCAGCCCCGGAGGACTAGCGGGGGCTTATGAGCAGTTCTTC. Translation gives CASSPGGLAGAYEQFF. The entire variable domain, with the rest obtained from reference TRBV7-3 and TRBJ2-1, is as follows: GAGVSQTPSNKVTEKGKYVELRCDPISGHTALYWYRQSLGQGPEFLIYFQGTGAADDSGLPNDRFFAVRPEGSVSTLKIQRTERGDSAVYLCASSPGGLAGAYEQFFGPGTRLTVL.

This rearrangement joins TRBV19 to TRBJ1-3; the match to TRBD1 covers 7 bases. V was pared by 7 bases and J by 2 bases, with 5 bases of the junction left unmatched. The CDR3 consists of 14 residues. The germline V gene has CDR1 LNHDA and CDR2 SQIVND (reference sequence). The DNA for the CDR3 is TGTGCCAGTACCGGGACAGCCACTGGAAACACCATATATTTT. It is translated as CASTGTATGNTIYF.

The chain links TRBV5-1 to TRBJ2-5; 11 bases agree with TRBD2. Germline V gives CDR1 SGHRS, CDR2 YFSETQ. This CDR3 spans 16 amino acids. V was pared by 2 bases and J by 2 bases, with 5 bases of the junction left unmatched. The CDR3 DNA follows: TGCGCCAGCAGCTTCGGACTAGCGGGCGCACAAGAGACCCAGTACTTC. It encodes CASSFGLAGAQETQYF.

As to this clone: The junction shows a germline mismatch at one end, possibly a read error. The chain links TRBV6-5 to TRBJ1-4; D unclear. From germline, CDR1 is MNHEY and CDR2 SVGAGI. The CDR3 has 13 residues. The CDR3 is CASSYDPGERLFF. For the CDR3, the DNA is TGTGCCAGCAGTTACGACCCAGGTGAAAGACTGTTTTTT.

CDR3 in amino acids: CASSGQGAVTGELFF. As DNA, the CDR3 is TGTGCCAGCAGCGGCCAGGGGGCAGTCACCGGGGAGCTGTTTTTT. The rearrangement joins TRBV7-8 to TRBJ2-2; 8 bases are a match to TRBD1. This CDR3 is 15 amino acids long. V trimming: 5 bases; J trimming: 4 bases; junction bases outside the gene matches: 6. From germline, CDR1 is SGHVS and CDR2 FQNEAQ.

The CDR3 loop is CASSLNPGQGLYTGELFF. Written as DNA, the CDR3 is TGCGCCAGCAGCTTAAATCCGGGACAGGGTTTATATACCGGGGAGCTGTTTTTT. The chain has TRBV5-1 and TRBJ2-2; TRBD1 matches 9 bases. The CDR3 contains 18 residues. The germline V gene encodes CDR1 SGHRS and CDR2 YFSETQ. J lost 5 bases, V lost 2 bases, and 13 bases had no gene match.

J is TRBJ1-1 and V is TRBV6-1; 11 bases fit TRBD1. J was trimmed by 11 bases and V by 4 bases; bases with no gene match: 12. The CDR3 contains 15 residues. The germline CDR1 and CDR2 sequences are MNHNS and SASEGT. The chain's CDR3 is CASSGGQGVGIGAFF. CDR3 bases: TGTGCCAGCAGTGGGGGACAGGGGGTGGGTATAGGCGCTTTCTTT.

This clone was found once. The chain carries TRBV28 and TRBJ2-7, with D perhaps TRBD2 (5 bases). Trimming took off 2 bases at V and 0 bases at J, with 11 bases between the two ends. The CDR3 is 15 residues long. The V gene's germline CDR1 is MDHEN and CDR2 SYDVKM. The CDR3 nucleotides read TGTGCCAGCAGTTTACAGTCGGGAAGCTCCTACGAGCAGTACTTC. Its translation: CASSLQSGSSYEQYF.

This chain uses TRBV19 with TRBJ2-7; 8 nucleotides agree with TRBD2. The V gene end was trimmed by 3 bases and the J gene end by 3 bases; junction bases not matched to a gene: 7. This CDR3 has 15 amino acids. CDR1 is LNHDA, CDR2 SQIVND, per germline (reference sequence). The CDR3 loop is CASSMAGGGHYEQYF. Written as DNA, the CDR3 is TGTGCCAGTAGTATGGCGGGGGGCGGACACTACGAGCAGTACTTC.

The chain has TRBV4-1 and TRBJ2-5, with TRBD1 as a possible D gene (6 bases). Germline V CDR1 and CDR2: MGHRA, YSYEKL. V was pared by 2 bases and J by 4 bases, with 11 bases between. The CDR3 is 14 residues long. The CDR3 region is CASSQSGQRETQYF. The CDR3 region has the DNA TGCGCCAGCAGCCAATCAGGACAGCGAGAGACCCAGTACTTC.

The table lists this clone with a count of one. The rearrangement uses TRBV5-5 and TRBJ2-5; 9 bases map to TRBD2. This CDR3 comprises 15 residues. Germline CDR1 is SGHKS and CDR2 is YYEKEE (reference sequence). V dropped 2 bases and J dropped 3; count of bases not matched to a gene: 5. The CDR3 reads CASSLSSSGEETQYF. The CDR3 nucleotides are TGTGCCAGCAGCTTATCTTCTAGCGGGGAAGAGACCCAGTACTTC.

To note about this clone: Other DNA sequences from this sample encode an identical CDR3 as well. This chain joins TRBV19 and TRBJ2-3; TRBD1 agrees at 7 bases. Germline V gene sequence: CDR1 LNHDA, CDR2 SQIVND (reference sequence). There are 13 residues in the CDR3. Germline trimming cut 5 bases from V and 4 bases from J; bases unmatched to any gene: 3. The CDR3 is CASSAQGADTQYF. The CDR3 nucleotides are TGTGCCAGTAGTGCCCAGGGGGCAGATACGCAGTATTTT.

The chain has TRBV7-9 and TRBJ1-5, with unresolved D. Germline CDR1 and CDR2: SEHNR and FQNEAQ (reference sequence). The CDR3 has 12 amino acids. Trimming shortened V by 1 base and J by 6 bases, and 4 bases separated the two germline ends. The CDR3 nucleotides read TGTGCCAGCAGCTTAGACATTCAGCCCCAGCATTTT. Translated: CASSLDIQPQHF.

The chain carries TRBV30 and TRBJ2-7, with unresolved D. The germline V and J ends were trimmed by 1 base and 3 bases, with 4 bases remaining between them. The CDR3 runs to 11 residues. Germline V gene data show CDR1 as GTSNPN and CDR2 as SVGIG (reference sequence). CDR3: CAWSDGYEQYF. The CDR3 DNA is TGTGCCTGGAGTGACGGCTACGAGCAGTACTTC.

The chain uses TRBV5-1 and TRBJ2-1; a weak D match, TRBD2 (6 bases). Germline CDR1 reads SGHRS; CDR2 reads YFSETQ. The CDR3 consists of 16 residues. V was pared by 1 base and J by 4 bases, with 15 bases between. The CDR3 coding sequence is TGCGCCAGCAGCTTGACCCCCGGGACTGATTACAATGAGCAGTTCTTC. The encoded protein is CASSLTPGTDYNEQFF.

This chain joins TRBV11-2 and TRBJ1-1; 7 bases align to TRBD1. The CDR3 has 14 amino acids. With 4 bases clipped from V and 6 bases from J, the junction kept 8 bases outside the gene matches. Germline values: CDR1 SGHAT, CDR2 FQNNGV. The CDR3, as DNA: TGTGCCAGCAGCTCGGCTATCGACAGGGCTGAAGCTTTCTTT. Translated: CASSSAIDRAEAFF.

The J gene is TRBJ2-2, the V gene TRBV6-1, with D unresolved. This CDR3 spans 13 amino acids. The germline V and J ends were trimmed by 6 bases and 4 bases, with 9 bases remaining between them. CDR1 is MNHNS and CDR2 is SASEGT in the germline V gene. The CDR3 is CASSHGSTGELFF. Written as DNA, the CDR3 is TGTGCCAGCAGCCACGGTTCCACCGGGGAGCTGTTTTTT.

The chain combines TRBV9 with TRBJ1-2, with unresolved D. V was pared by 4 bases and J by 8 bases, with 18 bases between. Looked up from germline, CDR1 is SGDLS and CDR2 is YYNGEE. This CDR3 comprises 14 residues. For the CDR3, the DNA is TGTGCCAGCAGCCCCCGAGAGTTTGTCTACGGCTACACCTTC. This sequence encodes CASSPREFVYGYTF.

The V and J genes are TRBV3-1 (or the pseudogene TRBV3-2) and TRBJ2-4; 7 bases align to TRBD1. The germline V gene has CDR1 LGHDT and CDR2 YNNKEL (reference sequence). The CDR3 runs 17 residues. J lost 8 bases, V lost 4 bases, and 17 bases had no gene match. The CDR3 sequence is CASSPQPGQPELDIQYF. The CDR3 bases are TGTGCCAGCAGCCCCCAACCGGGACAGCCGGAGTTGGACATTCAGTACTTC.

J is TRBJ2-1 and V is TRBV27; 10 bases map to TRBD2. Germline V gene data show CDR1 as MNHEY and CDR2 as SMNVEV (reference sequence). The ends lost 6 bases at V and 4 bases at J; junction bases unmatched: 6. This CDR3 is 15 amino acids long. This CDR3 is CASRMSGGVYNEQFF. The DNA of the CDR3 is TGTGCCAGCAGGATGAGCGGGGGGGTATACAATGAGCAGTTCTTC.

The table lists this clone with a count of one. The chain combines TRBV7-2 with TRBJ2-3; tentatively, D is TRBD1 (6 bases). Trimming removed 1 base from V and 4 bases from J, with 15 bases in between. This CDR3 spans 16 amino acids. Germline loops: CDR1 SGHTA, CDR2 FQGNSA. CDR3 region: CASSLVAGGVADTQYF. The CDR3, as DNA: TGTGCCAGCAGCTTAGTAGCTGGGGGCGTCGCAGATACGCAGTATTTT.

This clone was seen a single time. The V and J genes are TRBV4-1 and TRBJ1-6, with no clear D. The CDR3 length is 16 residues. V was shortened by 1 base and J by 7 bases, with 14 bases between the two germline ends. Germline values: CDR1 MGHRA, CDR2 YSYEKL. The CDR3 spells CASSQVVGRANSPLHF. The DNA of the CDR3 is TGCGCCAGCAGCCAAGTGGTAGGGAGAGCGAATTCACCCCTCCACTTT.